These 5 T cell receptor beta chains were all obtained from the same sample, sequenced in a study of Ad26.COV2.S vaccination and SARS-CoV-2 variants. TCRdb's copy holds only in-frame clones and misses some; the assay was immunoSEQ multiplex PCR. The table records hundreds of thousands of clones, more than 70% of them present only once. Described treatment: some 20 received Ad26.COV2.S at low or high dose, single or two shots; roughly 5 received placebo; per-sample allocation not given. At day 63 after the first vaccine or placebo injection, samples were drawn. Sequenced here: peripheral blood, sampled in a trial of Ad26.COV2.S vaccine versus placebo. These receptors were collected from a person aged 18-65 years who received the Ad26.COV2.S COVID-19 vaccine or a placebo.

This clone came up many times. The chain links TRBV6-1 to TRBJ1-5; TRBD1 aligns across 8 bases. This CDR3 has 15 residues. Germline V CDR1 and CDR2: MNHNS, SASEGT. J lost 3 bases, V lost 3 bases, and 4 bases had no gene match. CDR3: CASSEQGAVNQPQHF. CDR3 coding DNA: TGTGCCAGCAGTGAGCAGGGGGCCGTCAATCAGCCCCAGCATTTT.

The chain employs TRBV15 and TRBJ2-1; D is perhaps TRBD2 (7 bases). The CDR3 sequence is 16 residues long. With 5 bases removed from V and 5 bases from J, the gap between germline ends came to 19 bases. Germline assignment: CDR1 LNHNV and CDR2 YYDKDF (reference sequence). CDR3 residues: CATSDRGLAANNEQFF. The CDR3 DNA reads TGTGCCACCAGCGACCGGGGGCTAGCGGCCAACAATGAGCAGTTCTTC. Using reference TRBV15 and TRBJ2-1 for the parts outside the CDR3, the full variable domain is DAMVIQNPRYQVTQFGKPVTLSCSQTLNHNVMYWYQQKSSQAPKLLFHYYDKDFNNEADTPDNFQSRRPNTSFCFLDIRSPGLGDTAMYLCATSDRGLAANNEQFFGPGTRLTVL.

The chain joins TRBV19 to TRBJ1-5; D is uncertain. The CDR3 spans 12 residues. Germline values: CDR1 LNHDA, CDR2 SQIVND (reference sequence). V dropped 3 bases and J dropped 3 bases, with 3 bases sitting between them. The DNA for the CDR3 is TGTGCCAGTAGTATCCCCAATCAGCCCCAGCATTTT. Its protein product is CASSIPNQPQHF. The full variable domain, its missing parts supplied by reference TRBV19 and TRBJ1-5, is DGGITQSPKYLFRKEGQNVTLSCEQNLNHDAMYWYRQDPGQGLRLIYYSQIVNDFQKGDIAEGYSVSREKKESFPLTVTSAQKNPTAFYLCASSIPNQPQHFGDGTRLSIL.

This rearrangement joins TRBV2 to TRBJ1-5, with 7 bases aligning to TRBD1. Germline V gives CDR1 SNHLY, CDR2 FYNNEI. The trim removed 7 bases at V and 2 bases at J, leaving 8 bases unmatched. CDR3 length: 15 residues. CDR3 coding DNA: TGTGCCAGCAAACTGGGACAGTTGGGCAATCAGCCCCAGCATTTT. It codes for CASKLGQLGNQPQHF.

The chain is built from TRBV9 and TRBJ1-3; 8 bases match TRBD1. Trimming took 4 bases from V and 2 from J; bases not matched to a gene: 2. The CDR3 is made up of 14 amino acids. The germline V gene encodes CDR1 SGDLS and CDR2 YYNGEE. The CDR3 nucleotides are TGTGCCAGCAGCAAGGACAGGGCTGGAAACACCATATATTTT. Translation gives CASSKDRAGNTIYF. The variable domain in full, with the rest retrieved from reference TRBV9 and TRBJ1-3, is DSGVTQTPKHLITATGQRVTLRCSPRSGDLSVYWYQQSLDQGLQFLIQYYNGEERAKGNILERFSAQQFPDLHSELNLSSLELGDSALYFCASSKDRAGNTIYFGEGSWLTVV.